What follows describes a single TCR beta chain. Antigen unknown. Following a re-call of the 5' RACE reads, TCRdb has one entry per CDR3 protein and lacks DNA. The sample features 300,000 to 500,000 distinct CDR3 sequences, with around 11% in its top ten. These data belong to a study of T cells expressing NK-cell markers. Study-wide context: Sorted T-cell subsets CD3+CD56+NKG2C+, CD3+CD56+NKG2C- and CD3+CD56-NKG2C+ were TCR beta-sequenced. Study-wide findings and caveats: A handful of donors had dominant NKG2C+ clonotypes that comprised roughly 1.0-7.5% of their CD8+ T cells.

Germline V gene sequence: CDR1 LNHNV, CDR2 YYDKDF (reference sequence). The CDR3 covers 12 residues. This chain connects TRBV15 to TRBJ2-3. The sequence was obtained from a woman aged 50 to 65 in good health. Input material: blood T cells: a sorted CD56 or NKG2C T cell subset, CD4+ or CD8+ T cells, or bulk PBMC T cells (not recorded which). This CDR3 is CATGSTADTQYF.